This T cell receptor (beta chain) was observed in a study of T-cell memory formation after mild COVID-19. TCRdb redid the calling of the 5' RACE reads with MiXCR, one entry per CDR3 protein. Seen here are approximately 480,000 distinct CDR3 sequences, around a sixth observed once, and the top ten hold approximately 13%. This CDR3 region has 15 residues. Deletions cut 0 bases from V and 5 bases from J, with 13 bases between. This clonotype showed up just a few times. This TCR derives from an adult woman who had mild COVID-19 (a few samples of this study predate the infection). Cell type and time point are not known. Sequencing was carried out using PBMCs or a T cell subset sorted from them (not recorded which). The rearrangement links TRBV12-3 or TRBV12-4 to TRBJ1-1; D is possibly TRBD1 (6 bases). In DNA, the CDR3 is TGTGCCAGCAGTTTAGCAGGGGGGCGGAGGACTGAAGCTTTCTTT. This encodes CASSLAGGRRTEAFF.